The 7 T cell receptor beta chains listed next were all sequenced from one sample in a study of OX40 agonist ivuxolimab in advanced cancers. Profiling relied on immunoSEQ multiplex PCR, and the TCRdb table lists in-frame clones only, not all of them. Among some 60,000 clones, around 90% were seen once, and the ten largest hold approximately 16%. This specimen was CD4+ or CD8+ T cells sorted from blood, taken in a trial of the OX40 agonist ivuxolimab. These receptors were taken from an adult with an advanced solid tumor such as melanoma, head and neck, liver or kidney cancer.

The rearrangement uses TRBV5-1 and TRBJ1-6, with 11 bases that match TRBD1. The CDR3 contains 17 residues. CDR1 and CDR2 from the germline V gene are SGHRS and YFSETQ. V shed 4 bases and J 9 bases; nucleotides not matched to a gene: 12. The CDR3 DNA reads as TGCGCCAGCAGCAAAGGACAGGGGGCCTCGATTAGTTCACCCCTCCACTTT. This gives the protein CASSKGQGASISSPLHF.

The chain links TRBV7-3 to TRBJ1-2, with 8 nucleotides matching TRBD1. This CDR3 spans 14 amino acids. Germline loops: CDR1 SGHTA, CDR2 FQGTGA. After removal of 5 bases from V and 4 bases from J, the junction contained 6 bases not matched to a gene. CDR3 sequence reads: CASSPTGEGYGYTF. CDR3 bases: TGTGCCAGCAGCCCGACAGGGGAGGGCTATGGCTACACCTTC. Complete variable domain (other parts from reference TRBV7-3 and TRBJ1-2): GAGVSQTPSNKVTEKGKYVELRCDPISGHTALYWYRQSLGQGPEFLIYFQGTGAADDSGLPNDRFFAVRPEGSVSTLKIQRTERGDSAVYLCASSPTGEGYGYTFGSGTRLTVV.

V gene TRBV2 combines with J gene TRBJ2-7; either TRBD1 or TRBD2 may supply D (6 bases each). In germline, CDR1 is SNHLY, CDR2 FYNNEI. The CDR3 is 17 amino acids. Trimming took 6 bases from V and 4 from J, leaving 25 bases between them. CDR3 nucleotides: TGTGCCAGCAGGGGGAGGACAGTTTTTGGGGGGCAATACGAGCAGTACTTC. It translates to CASRGRTVFGGQYEQYF.

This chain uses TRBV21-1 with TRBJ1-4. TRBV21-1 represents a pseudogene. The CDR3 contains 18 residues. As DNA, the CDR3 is TGTGCCAGCAGCAAAATGAGGGGGGGAGGTCTTATTAATGAAAAACTGTTTTTT. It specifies CASSKMRGGGLINEKLFF.

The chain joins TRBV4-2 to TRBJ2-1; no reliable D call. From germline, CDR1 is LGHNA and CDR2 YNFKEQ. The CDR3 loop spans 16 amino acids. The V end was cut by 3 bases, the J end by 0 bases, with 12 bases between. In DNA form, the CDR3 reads TGTGCCAGCAGCCAGTCGACTGGCTACTCCTACAATGAGCAGTTCTTC. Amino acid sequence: CASSQSTGYSYNEQFF.

The CDR3 reads CASSLGLAGVGDEQFF. The CDR3 DNA sequence: TGTGCCAGCAGCTTGGGACTAGCGGGAGTGGGAGATGAGCAGTTCTTC. This chain joins TRBV7-9 and TRBJ2-1, with 14 bases identical to TRBD2. CDR3 size: 16 residues. Germline values: CDR1 SEHNR, CDR2 FQNEAQ (reference sequence). Trimming removed 3 bases from V and 8 bases from J; junction bases left unmatched: 6.

The CDR3 protein is CASSLGSGRAYEQYF. The CDR3 bases are TGTGCCAGCAGCTTGGGGAGCGGGAGGGCCTACGAGCAGTACTTC. This sequence joins TRBV5-5 and TRBJ2-7; 10 bases agree with TRBD2. The trim removed 0 bases at V and 2 bases at J, leaving 2 bases unmatched. The CDR3 runs to 15 residues. Looked up from germline, CDR1 is SGHKS and CDR2 is YYEKEE (reference sequence).